This is a list of T cell receptor beta chains from one sample in a study of Graves' ophthalmopathy and Graves' hyperthyroidism. A single record per CDR3 protein comes from TCRdb applying MiXCR to the multiplex PCR reads. Of 500,000 to 600,000 distinct CDR3 sequences in the sample, 39% were seen once. Sequences were obtained from peripheral blood or thyroid tissue (not recorded which). The receptors originated from an adult man with Graves' hyperthyroidism. Each CDR3 is given with its conserved first and last residue. Fields, in order: J gene, clone size, D gene, V gene, CDR3 protein, CDR3 DNA. A D gene is named only where the DNA matches it firmly. The listing skips clone size in some rows; elsewhere it reads once, few, many or a size class.

J: TRBJ1-2
size: many
D: NA
V: TRBV7-9
CDR3: CASSYDGSYGYTF
DNA: TGTGCCAGCAGCTACGACGGAAGCTATGGCTACACCTTC

J: TRBJ1-2
size: NA
D: NA
V: TRBV29-1
CDR3: CSVGWSETF
DNA: TGCAGCGTTGGATGGAGCGAAACCTTC

J: TRBJ1-5
size: NA
D: TRBD1
V: TRBV6-5
CDR3: CASSPGQGLQPQHF
DNA: TGTGCCAGCAGTCCTGGACAGGGTCTACAGCCCCAGCATTTT

J: TRBJ1-4
size: NA
D: NA
V: TRBV6-5
CDR3: CASRPLVATNEKLFF
DNA: TGTGCCAGCAGACCCCTCGTTGCAACTAATGAAAAACTGTTTTTT

J: TRBJ2-3
size: once
D: TRBD2
V: TRBV7-9
CDR3: CASSSLRASGGWADTQYF
DNA: TGTGCCAGCAGCTCTCTGCGGGCTAGCGGGGGGTGGGCAGATACGCAGTATTTT

J: TRBJ1-2
size: few
D: NA
V: TRBV24-1
CDR3: CATSGYGGADYGYTF
DNA: TGTGCCACCAGTGGTTATGGCGGGGCGGACTATGGCTACACCTTC

J: TRBJ2-7
size: many
D: NA
V: TRBV7-6
CDR3: CASSLGDFSYEQYF
DNA: TGTGCCAGCAGCTTAGGGGACTTCTCCTACGAGCAGTACTTC

J: TRBJ1-4
size: many
D: NA
V: TRBV20-1
CDR3: CSASTGLGSNEKLFF
DNA: TGCAGTGCTAGTACTGGCCTCGGTAGTAATGAAAAACTGTTTTTT

J: TRBJ1-4
size: NA
D: NA
V: TRBV18
CDR3: CACSLGATNEKLFF
DNA: TGTGCCTGCTCACTGGGTGCAACTAATGAAAAACTGTTTTTT

J: TRBJ2-7
size: few
D: NA
V: TRBV7-9
CDR3: CASSSEGHNEQYF
DNA: TGTGCCAGCAGCTCTGAGGGCCACAATGAGCAGTACTTC

J: TRBJ2-7
size: NA
D: TRBD2
V: TRBV20-1
CDR3: CSAMRGLAAYEQYF
DNA: TGCAGTGCTATGCGCGGACTAGCGGCCTACGAGCAGTACTTC

J: TRBJ1-4
size: NA
D: NA
V: TRBV5-1
CDR3: CASSFGGAEKLFF
DNA: TGCGCCAGCAGCTTTGGGGGGGCGGAAAAACTGTTTTTT

J: TRBJ2-5
size: many
D: NA
V: TRBV5-1
CDR3: CASSLVSVQETQYF
DNA: TGTGCCAGCAGCTTGGTTTCAGTCCAAGAGACCCAGTACTTC

J: TRBJ1-2
size: NA
D: TRBD1
V: TRBV2
CDR3: CASSSTDRGLRYTF
DNA: TGTGCCAGCAGTTCCACGGACAGGGGGCTTCGCTACACCTTC

J: TRBJ2-5
size: NA
D: TRBD2
V: TRBV7-9
CDR3: CASSLSGGAKETQYF
DNA: TGTGCCAGCAGCCTCAGCGGGGGGGCCAAAGAGACCCAGTACTTC